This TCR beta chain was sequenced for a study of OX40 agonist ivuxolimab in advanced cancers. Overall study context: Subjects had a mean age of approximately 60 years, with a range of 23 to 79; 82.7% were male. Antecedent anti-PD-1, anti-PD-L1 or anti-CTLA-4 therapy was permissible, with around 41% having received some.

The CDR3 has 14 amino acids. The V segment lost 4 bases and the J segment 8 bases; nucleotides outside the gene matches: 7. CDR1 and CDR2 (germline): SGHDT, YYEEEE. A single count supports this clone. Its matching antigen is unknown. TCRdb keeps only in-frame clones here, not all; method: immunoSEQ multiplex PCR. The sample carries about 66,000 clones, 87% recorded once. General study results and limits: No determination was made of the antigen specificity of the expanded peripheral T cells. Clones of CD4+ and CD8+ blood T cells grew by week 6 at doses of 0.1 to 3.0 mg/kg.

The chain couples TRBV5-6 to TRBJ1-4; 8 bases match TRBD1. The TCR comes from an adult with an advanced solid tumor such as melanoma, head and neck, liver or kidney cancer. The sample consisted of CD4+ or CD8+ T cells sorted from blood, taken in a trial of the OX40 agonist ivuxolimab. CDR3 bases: TGTGCCAGCAGCCTACAGGGGGAGGGAGAAAAACTGTTTTTT. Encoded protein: CASSLQGEGEKLFF.